Listed below are T cell receptor beta chains from one sample, sequenced in a study of cytomegalovirus exposure and HLA in healthy donors. Sequenced by immunoSEQ multiplex PCR; TCRdb stores in-frame clones only, minus some. The sample includes roughly 120,000 clones, 79% of them seen just once. The sequencing input was PBMCs. These receptors originate from a man aged 18 to 29 in good health and CMV-seronegative. Both conserved end residues are part of each CDR3. Each record gives: V gene, J gene, clone size, D gene, CDR3 protein, CDR3 DNA. A D gene is named only where the DNA matches it firmly. For some rows the clone size is stated as once, few or many, or as a class when expanded; others skip it.

TRBV4-2	TRBJ2-3	.	.	CASSQEGTSGTDTQYF	TGTGCCAGCAGCCAAGAAGGGACTTCGGGCACAGATACGCAGTATTTT
TRBV2	TRBJ1-2	.	TRBD1	CASSTGTGLNGYTF	TGTGCCAGCAGTACCGGGACAGGGTTGAATGGCTACACCTTC
TRBV9	TRBJ2-2	.	.	CASSAFLGVRTGELFF	TGTGCCAGCAGCGCCTTTTTGGGAGTGAGGACCGGGGAGCTGTTTTTT
TRBV19	TRBJ2-4	.	.	CASSRDGQINLNIQYF	TGTGCCAGTAGTCGTGACGGACAGATAAATTTAAACATTCAGTACTTC
TRBV7-2	TRBJ2-1	.	.	CASSPGRTQNEQFF	TGTGCCAGCAGCCCCGGTAGAACCCAAAATGAGCAGTTCTTC
TRBV28	TRBJ2-3	.	TRBD2	CASSLIPPQLAGGGDTQYF	TGTGCCAGCAGTTTAATTCCCCCTCAGCTAGCGGGAGGAGGGGATACGCAGTATTTT
TRBV15	TRBJ1-5	once	.	CATSRDAGGKPQHF	TGTGCCACCAGCAGAGATGCGGGGGGCAAGCCCCAGCATTTT
TRBV27	TRBJ2-6	.	TRBD1	CASSETGPSGANVLTF	TGTGCCAGCAGTGAGACAGGGCCCTCTGGGGCCAACGTCCTGACTTTC
TRBV7-9	TRBJ1-1	once	TRBD1	CASSLEMGQGRDTEAFF	TGTGCCAGCAGCTTAGAGATGGGACAGGGGCGGGACACTGAAGCTTTCTTT
TRBV18	TRBJ2-1	.	TRBD2	CASSPPVRLAGARNEQFF	TGTGCCAGCTCACCACCGGTAAGACTAGCGGGAGCAAGGAATGAGCAGTTCTTC
TRBV7-2	TRBJ2-7	.	TRBD1	CASSPYPGQTKTYEQYF	TGTGCCAGCAGCCCGTATCCGGGACAGACAAAAACCTACGAGCAGTACTTC
TRBV29-1	TRBJ2-7	.	TRBD1	CSVEDLGTGTHEQYF	TGCAGCGTTGAAGATTTAGGGACAGGGACGCACGAGCAGTACTTC
TRBV2	TRBJ2-3	.	TRBD2	CASRREDDTQYF	TGTGCCAGCAGGCGGGAGGATGATACGCAGTATTTT
TRBV28	TRBJ2-7	.	TRBD2	CASSSSGGVAYEQYF	TGTGCCAGCAGTTCTAGCGGGGGGGTCGCCTACGAGCAGTACTTC
TRBV6-6	TRBJ2-3	.	.	CASSYDRTDTQYF	TGTGCCAGCAGTTACGACAGGACAGATACGCAGTATTTT
TRBV30	TRBJ1-1	.	.	CAWSNQGGAEAFF	TGTGCCTGGAGTAATCAGGGAGGGGCTGAAGCTTTCTTT
TRBV4-3	TRBJ2-3	.	TRBD2	CASSPRTSGSTDTQYF	TGCGCCAGCAGTCCACGGACTAGCGGTAGCACAGATACGCAGTATTTT
TRBV27	TRBJ1-1	.	.	CASSFLIGYSVTEAFF	TGTGCCAGCAGTTTTTTGATCGGGTATTCAGTCACTGAAGCTTTCTTT
TRBV2	TRBJ2-4	.	TRBD1	CASSMDRGSGIQYF	TGTGCCAGCAGTATGGACAGGGGAAGCGGCATTCAGTACTTC
TRBV7-9	TRBJ2-1	.	TRBD2	CASSLARVAGEDQFF	TGTGCCAGCAGCTTAGCTCGGGTAGCGGGAGAGGACCAGTTCTTC
TRBV19	TRBJ1-3	.	.	CATGGRGLSGNTIYF	TGTGCCACCGGGGGGCGCGGACTCTCTGGAAACACCATATATTTT
TRBV7-2	TRBJ1-5	.	.	CASNIGGAGNQPQHF	TGTGCCAGCAATATCGGAGGGGCCGGCAATCAGCCCCAGCATTTT
TRBV5-1	TRBJ1-6	.	TRBD1	CASSWMDRGGSPLHF	TGCGCCAGCAGCTGGATGGACAGGGGTGGTTCACCCCTCCACTTT
TRBV7-8	TRBJ2-3	.	.	CASSKLVTSTDTQYF	TGTGCCAGCAGCAAGCTAGTCACTAGCACAGATACGCAGTATTTT
TRBV19	TRBJ1-1	.	.	CASSINPVTQAFF	TGTGCCAGTAGTATTAATCCGGTGACACAAGCTTTCTTT
TRBV6-4	TRBJ2-2	few	.	CASSEGGAGELFF	TGTGCCAGCAGCGAGGGTGGGGCCGGGGAGCTGTTTTTT
TRBV19	TRBJ1-5	once	TRBD1	CASNREGEGQSNQPQHF	TGTGCCAGTAATCGAGAGGGCGAGGGACAGAGCAATCAGCCCCAGCATTTT
TRBV5-1	TRBJ1-2	.	TRBD1	CASSPTQGDYGYTF	TGCGCCAGCAGCCCAACACAGGGGGACTATGGCTACACCTTC
TRBV25-1	TRBJ1-1	.	.	CASSEYRQGRGMNTEAFF	TGTGCCAGCAGTGAATATCGGCAGGGGCGAGGAATGAACACTGAAGCTTTCTTT
TRBV19	TRBJ2-5	.	TRBD2	CASSAYTSGRLQETQYF	TGTGCCAGTAGTGCGTACACTAGCGGGAGGCTCCAAGAGACCCAGTACTTC
TRBV7-9	TRBJ2-5	.	TRBD2	CASSFSGRGEQYF	TGTGCCAGCAGCTTTAGCGGGAGGGGGGAGCAGTACTTC
TRBV7-3	TRBJ2-1	.	TRBD1	CASSLRQGFYNEQFF	TGTGCCAGCAGCTTAAGACAGGGCTTCTACAATGAGCAGTTCTTC
TRBV4-3	TRBJ2-7	.	TRBD2	CASSLTSASYEQYF	TGCGCCAGCAGCCTAACTAGCGCCTCCTACGAGCAGTACTTC
TRBV6-5	TRBJ1-1	few	.	CASTGTTGNTEAFF	TGTGCCAGCACCGGAACGACAGGGAACACTGAAGCTTTCTTT
TRBV7-9	TRBJ1-3	.	.	CASSLMGGSSGNTIYF	TGTGCCAGCAGCTTGATGGGCGGGAGCTCTGGAAACACCATATATTTT
TRBV29-1	TRBJ2-1	.	TRBD2	CSVGLAGVNKGNYNEQFF	TGCAGCGTGGGACTAGCGGGAGTGAACAAGGGAAACTACAATGAGCAGTTCTTC
TRBV7-3	TRBJ2-1	.	TRBD2	CASSSGLAGGYEQFF	TGTGCCAGCAGCTCGGGACTAGCGGGAGGGTATGAGCAGTTCTTC
TRBV27	TRBJ2-7	once	TRBD1	CASRFGQDSSYEQYF	TGTGCCAGCAGATTTGGACAGGACAGCTCCTACGAGCAGTACTTC
TRBV10-3	TRBJ1-5	few	.	CAISRDFIDSNQPQHF	TGTGCCATCAGTCGGGACTTTATAGATAGCAATCAGCCCCAGCATTTT
TRBV30	TRBJ1-1	.	.	CAKQQGNTEAFF	TGTGCCAAACAACAGGGGAACACTGAAGCTTTCTTT
TRBV5-4	TRBJ2-3	.	.	CATTGPTDTQYF	TGTGCCACCACAGGCCCCACAGATACGCAGTATTTT
TRBV25-1	TRBJ2-5	.	.	CASSDHGNGETQYF	TGTGCCAGCAGTGATCACGGGAACGGAGAGACCCAGTACTTC
TRBV4-2	TRBJ1-6	.	.	CASSQDFPEGLLSPLHF	TGTGCCAGCAGCCAAGATTTCCCAGAGGGTTTACTTTCACCCCTCCACTTT
TRBV28	TRBJ2-7	.	TRBD2	CASSPKIRLAGGRTYEQYF	TGTGCCAGCAGTCCAAAGATACGACTAGCGGGAGGAAGAACCTACGAGCAGTACTTC
TRBV5-6	TRBJ1-6	.	.	CASSRGLREGSPLHF	TGTGCCAGCAGCCGGGGGCTTAGGGAGGGTTCACCCCTCCACTTT
TRBV19	TRBJ2-2	.	.	CASLTGEGTGELFF	TGTGCCAGCCTGACAGGGGAGGGCACCGGGGAGCTGTTTTTT
TRBV5-1	TRBJ2-3	.	.	CASSGGGDRNPQYF	TGCGCCAGCAGCGGGGGGGGTGACAGGAATCCGCAGTATTTT
TRBV28	TRBJ2-3	once	.	CAGGDPPQYF	TGTGCCGGCGGGGACCCCCCGCAGTATTTT
TRBV11-3	TRBJ2-3	few	TRBD1	CASSLDYRLTGIRDTQYF	TGTGCCAGCAGCTTAGACTACCGGTTGACAGGGATAAGAGATACGCAGTATTTT
TRBV6-1	TRBJ2-3	.	.	CASRPGGPSTDTQYF	TGTGCCAGCAGGCCCGGGGGGCCAAGCACAGATACGCAGTATTTT
TRBV29-1	TRBJ2-5	.	TRBD1	CSVVGQGAAGETQYF	TGCAGCGTTGTTGGGCAGGGGGCAGCTGGGGAGACCCAGTACTTC
TRBV4-1	TRBJ1-1	.	TRBD1	CASSPYGQGNTEAFF	TGCGCCAGCAGCCCCTATGGACAGGGGAACACTGAAGCTTTCTTT
TRBV7-9	TRBJ1-1	few	.	CASSLAFRDAAFF	TGTGCCAGCAGCTTAGCTTTCCGGGATGCGGCTTTCTTT
TRBV11-2	TRBJ1-1	.	TRBD1	CASSTGQGVNTEAFF	TGTGCCAGCAGCACGGGACAGGGCGTGAACACTGAAGCTTTCTTT
TRBV7-3	TRBJ1-1	.	TRBD1	CASSFSQGSTEAFF	TGTGCCAGCAGCTTTTCACAGGGGAGCACTGAAGCTTTCTTT
TRBV6-4	TRBJ2-6	.	.	CASNRQGGSGANVLTF	TGTGCCAGCAACCGACAGGGAGGCTCTGGGGCCAACGTCCTGACTTTC
TRBV4-2	TRBJ2-2	few	TRBD1	CASSPRTGGTGELFF	TGTGCCAGCAGCCCGAGGACAGGGGGCACCGGGGAGCTGTTTTTT